The T cell receptor beta chain under discussion was sequenced for a study of graft-versus-host responses after intestinal transplantation. On the study more broadly: Grafts that recipients had were multivisceral, liver-intestinal, or isolated intestinal transplants. Induction with anti-thymocyte globulin, then tacrolimus and steroids for roughly 3 years, was given to all recipients. Study-wide results and limits: Recipient-marrow GvH clones were detected, some having first appeared in ileum or blood. Patients who carried graft-donor T cell macrochimerism also had high graft-versus-host to host-versus-graft clonal ratios in their allografts.

Clones were read by immunoSEQ multiplex PCR, and TCRdb kept only the in-frame ones, dropping some. Counted here are fewer than 30,000 clones, roughly 93% occurring once; the ten biggest clones make up 0.5% to 0.65%. Germline loops: CDR1 WSHSY, CDR2 SAAADI. V was clipped by 3 bases and J by 9 bases; unmatched bases: 6. The CDR3 sequence is 13 residues long. Comments on this clone: The antigen remains unidentified.

J is TRBJ2-7 and V is TRBV10-2, with 9 positions matching TRBD1. The specimen comprised PBMCs, sampled 18 days after transplant. The sequence derives from a human patient who received an intestinal transplant, so some T cells may come from the graft donor. CDR3 sequence reads: CASSDEQGAGQYF. DNA of the CDR3: TGCGCCAGCAGTGACGAACAGGGGGCTGGGCAGTACTTC.